This T cell receptor (beta chain) was captured by sequencing in a study of shared clonotypes between healthy human individuals. Every subset's genomic DNA went evenly onto several immunoSEQ plates. Sequenced by immunoSEQ multiplex PCR; TCRdb stores in-frame clones only, minus some. The sample contains roughly 1,600,000 clones, approximately 98.5% of which appear only once. General study findings and limits: Of the naive CD4 clonotypes, around 4.8% were shared across several donors. An expected dependence of interdonor clonotype sharing on sequencing depth was noted. Rarefaction gave evidence that sorted-subset sequencing remained incomplete despite large depth.

Turning to this clone: As yet, its antigen is unknown.

The CDR3 spans 13 residues. V shed 4 bases, J shed 2 bases, and the junction held 4 bases outside the gene matches. Germline loops: CDR1 SQVTM, CDR2 ANQGSEA. The chain carries TRBV29-1 and TRBJ2-5, with 7 bases that match TRBD2. This TCR came from a man between 25 and 39 years old in good health. The sample was naive CD4+ T cells sorted from blood. Subset in this sample: CD45RA+ positively selected. This CDR3 reads CSVGTREQETQYF. The CDR3, as DNA: TGCAGCGTTGGGACTAGAGAACAAGAGACCCAGTACTTC.